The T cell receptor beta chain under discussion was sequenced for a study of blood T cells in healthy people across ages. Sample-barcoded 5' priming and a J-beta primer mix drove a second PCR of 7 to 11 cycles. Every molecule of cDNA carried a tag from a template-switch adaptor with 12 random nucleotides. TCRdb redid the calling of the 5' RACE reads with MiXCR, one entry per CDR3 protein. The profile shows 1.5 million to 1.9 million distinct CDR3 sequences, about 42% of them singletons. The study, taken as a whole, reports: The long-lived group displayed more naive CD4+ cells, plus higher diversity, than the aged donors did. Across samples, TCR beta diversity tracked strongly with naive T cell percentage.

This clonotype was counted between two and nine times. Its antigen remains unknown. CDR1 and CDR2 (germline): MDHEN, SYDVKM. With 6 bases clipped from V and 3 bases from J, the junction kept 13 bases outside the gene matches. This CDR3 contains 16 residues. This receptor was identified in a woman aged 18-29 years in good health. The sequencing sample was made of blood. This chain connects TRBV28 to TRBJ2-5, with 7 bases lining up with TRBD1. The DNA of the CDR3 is TGTGCCAGCAGCCCAGACAGGGTGGAATTCAAAGAGACCCAGTACTTC. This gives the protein CASSPDRVEFKETQYF.